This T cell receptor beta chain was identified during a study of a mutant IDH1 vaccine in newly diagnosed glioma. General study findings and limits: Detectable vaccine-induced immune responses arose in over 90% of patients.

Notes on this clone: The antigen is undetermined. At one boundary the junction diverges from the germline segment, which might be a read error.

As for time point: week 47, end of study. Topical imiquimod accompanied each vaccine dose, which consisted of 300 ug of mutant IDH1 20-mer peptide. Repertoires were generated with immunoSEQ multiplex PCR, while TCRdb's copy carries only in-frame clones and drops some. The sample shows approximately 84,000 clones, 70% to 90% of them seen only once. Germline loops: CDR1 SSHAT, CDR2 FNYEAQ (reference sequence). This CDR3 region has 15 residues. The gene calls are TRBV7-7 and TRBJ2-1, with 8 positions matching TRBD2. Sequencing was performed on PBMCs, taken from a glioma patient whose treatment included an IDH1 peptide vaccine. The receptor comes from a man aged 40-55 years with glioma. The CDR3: CASSLVGGDYNEQFF. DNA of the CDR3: TGTGCTAGCAGCTTAGTCGGGGGGGATTACAATGAGCAGTTCTTC.